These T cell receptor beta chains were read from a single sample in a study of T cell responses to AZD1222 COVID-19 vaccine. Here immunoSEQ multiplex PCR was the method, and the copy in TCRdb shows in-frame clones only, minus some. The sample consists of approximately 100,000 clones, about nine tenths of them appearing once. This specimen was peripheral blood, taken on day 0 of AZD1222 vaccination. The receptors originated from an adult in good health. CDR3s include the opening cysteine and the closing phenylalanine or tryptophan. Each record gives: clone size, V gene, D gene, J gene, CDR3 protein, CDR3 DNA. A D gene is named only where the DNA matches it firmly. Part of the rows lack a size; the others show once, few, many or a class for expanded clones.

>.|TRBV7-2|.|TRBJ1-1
CASSLGWRLNTEAFF
TGTGCCAGCAGCTTAGGGTGGAGATTGAACACTGAAGCTTTCTTT
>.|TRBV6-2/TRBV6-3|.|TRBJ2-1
CASSRAEGSGGQGFF
TGTGCCAGCAGCCGGGCCGAGGGTAGCGGGGGACAGGGGTTCTTC
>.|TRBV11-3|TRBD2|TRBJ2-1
CASSLDGVGGADEQFF
TGTGCCAGCAGCTTAGATGGAGTCGGGGGGGCGGATGAGCAGTTCTTC
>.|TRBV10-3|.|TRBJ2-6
CAISEPGVAGANVLTF
TGTGCCATCAGTGAGCCCGGGGTGGCTGGGGCCAACGTCCTGACTTTC
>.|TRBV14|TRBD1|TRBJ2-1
CASSSGTGGVGEQFF
TGTGCCAGCAGCTCCGGGACAGGCGGAGTGGGTGAGCAGTTCTTC
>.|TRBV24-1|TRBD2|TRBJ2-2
CATSDPRRGAGGELFF
TGTGCCACCAGTGACCCCCGGCGGGGGGCAGGCGGGGAGCTGTTTTTT
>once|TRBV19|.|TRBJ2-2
CASSIDRATGELFF
TGTGCCAGTAGTATAGACAGGGCGACCGGGGAGCTGTTTTTT
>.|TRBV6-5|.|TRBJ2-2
CASSYRTGELFF
TGTGCCAGCAGTTATAGGACCGGGGAGCTGTTTTTT
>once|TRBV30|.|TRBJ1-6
CAFGGRGENSPLHF
TGTGCCTTTGGAGGTCGGGGAGAGAATTCACCCCTCCACTTT
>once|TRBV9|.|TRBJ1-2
CAKATNYGYTF
TGTGCCAAGGCCACTAACTATGGCTACACCTTC
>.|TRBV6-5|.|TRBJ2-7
CASIHMGEQYF
TGTGCCAGCATACATATGGGGGAGCAGTACTTC
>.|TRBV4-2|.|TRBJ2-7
CASSLEGGRSYEQYF
TGTGCCAGCAGCCTCGAAGGGGGTCGGTCCTACGAGCAGTACTTC
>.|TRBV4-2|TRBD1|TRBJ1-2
CASSQAGDRSGYTF
TGTGCCAGCAGCCAAGCGGGGGACAGGTCGGGCTACACCTTC
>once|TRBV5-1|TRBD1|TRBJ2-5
CASSTGQVKETQYF
TGCGCCAGCAGCACGGGACAGGTCAAAGAGACCCAGTACTTC
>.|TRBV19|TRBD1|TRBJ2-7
CASSIRTGSVLEQYF
TGTGCCAGTAGCATACGGACAGGGTCGGTCCTCGAGCAGTACTTC
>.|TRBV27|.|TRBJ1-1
CASRPLPGATEAFF
TGTGCCAGCAGACCCTTGCCAGGGGCCACTGAAGCTTTCTTT
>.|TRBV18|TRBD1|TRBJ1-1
CASSPPDRVTEAFF
TGTGCCAGCTCACCACCGGACAGGGTCACTGAAGCTTTCTTT
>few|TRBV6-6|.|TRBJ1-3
CASSFGAEINTIYF
TGTGCCAGCAGTTTCGGGGCAGAAATAAACACCATATATTTT
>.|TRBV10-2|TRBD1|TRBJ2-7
CASLDRGKIYEQYF
TGCGCCAGCCTAGACAGGGGTAAAATCTACGAGCAGTACTTC
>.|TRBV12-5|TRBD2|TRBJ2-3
CASGRTPGRAGRTDTQYF
TGTGCTAGTGGCCGAACCCCCGGGAGGGCGGGCCGCACAGATACGCAGTATTTT
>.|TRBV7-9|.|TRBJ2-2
CASSIQGRRDTGELFF
TGTGCCAGCAGCATACAGGGAAGGAGGGACACCGGGGAGCTGTTTTTT
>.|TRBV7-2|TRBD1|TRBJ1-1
CASSLETGWVTEAFF
TGTGCCAGCAGCCTGGAGACAGGGTGGGTCACTGAAGCTTTCTTT
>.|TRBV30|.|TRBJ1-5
CALGAGQPQHF
TGTGCCTTGGGAGCTGGGCAGCCCCAGCATTTT
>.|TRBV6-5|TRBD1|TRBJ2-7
CASTEQGEQYF
TGTGCCAGCACCGAACAGGGGGAGCAGTACTTC
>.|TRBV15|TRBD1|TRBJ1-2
CATSRKPPGQGGGYTF
TGTGCCACCAGCAGAAAACCACCGGGACAGGGTGGCGGCTACACCTTC
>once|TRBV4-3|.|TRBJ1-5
CASSQDGGSRPQHF
TGCGCCAGCAGCCAAGATGGCGGGTCCCGGCCCCAGCATTTT
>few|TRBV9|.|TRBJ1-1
CASSAHREPLTEAFF
TGTGCCAGCAGCGCCCACAGGGAGCCTTTGACTGAAGCTTTCTTT
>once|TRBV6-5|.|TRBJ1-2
CASSYSRRDGYTF
TGTGCCAGCAGTTACTCGAGGAGGGACGGCTACACCTTC
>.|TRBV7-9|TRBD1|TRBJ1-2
CASSFIGTGNKGYTF
TGTGCCAGCAGCTTTATAGGGACAGGGAATAAGGGCTACACCTTC
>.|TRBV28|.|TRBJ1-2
CASSLSGLGYTF
TGTGCCAGCAGTTTATCAGGACTTGGCTACACCTTC
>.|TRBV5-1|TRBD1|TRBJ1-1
CASSLAQTGGTEAFF
TGCGCCAGCAGCTTGGCCCAGACAGGGGGCACTGAAGCTTTCTTT
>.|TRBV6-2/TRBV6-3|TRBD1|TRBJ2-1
CASSPGTGDWADEQFF
TGTGCCAGCAGTCCCGGGACAGGCGACTGGGCAGATGAGCAGTTCTTC
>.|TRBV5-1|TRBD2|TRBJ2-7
CASKTSGGAYEQYF
TGCGCCAGCAAGACTAGCGGGGGGGCCTACGAGCAGTACTTC
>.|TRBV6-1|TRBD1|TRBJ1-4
CASSEKGALGEKLFF
TGTGCCAGCAGTGAGAAGGGGGCCTTAGGGGAAAAACTGTTTTTT
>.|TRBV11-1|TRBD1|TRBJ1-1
CASSSWTGAPTEAFF
TGTGCCAGCAGCTCTTGGACAGGGGCGCCCACTGAAGCTTTCTTT
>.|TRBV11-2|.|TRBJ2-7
CASSLVLVEGGSYEQYF
TGTGCCAGCAGCTTAGTCCTGGTTGAGGGCGGCTCCTACGAGCAGTACTTC
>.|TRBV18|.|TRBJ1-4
CASSSGLSTNEKLFF
TGTGCCAGCTCTTCAGGGTTATCAACTAATGAAAAACTGTTTTTT
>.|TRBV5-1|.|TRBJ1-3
CASSLGINSGNTIYF
TGCGCCAGCAGCTTAGGGATTAACTCTGGAAACACCATATATTTT
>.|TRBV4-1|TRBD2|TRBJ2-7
CASSQDWTSGGTSYEQYF
TGCGCCAGCAGCCAAGATTGGACTAGCGGGGGGACTTCCTACGAGCAGTACTTC
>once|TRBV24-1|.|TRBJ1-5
CATSDPCPDREEGNQPQHF
TGTGCCACCAGTGACCCCTGTCCGGATAGGGAAGAGGGCAATCAGCCCCAGCATTTT
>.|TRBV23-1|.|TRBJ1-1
CASSRRGGMNTEAFF
TGCGCCAGCAGTCGCCGCGGAGGAATGAACACTGAAGCTTTCTTT
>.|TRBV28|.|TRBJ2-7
CASRAGGSSYEQYF
TGTGCCAGCAGAGCCGGGGGTTCATCCTACGAGCAGTACTTC
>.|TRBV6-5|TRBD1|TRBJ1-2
CASTRDSYYGYTF
TGTGCCAGCACTCGGGACAGCTACTATGGCTACACCTTC
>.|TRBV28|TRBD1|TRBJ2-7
CASSFTGQAYEQYF
TGTGCCAGCAGTTTCACGGGACAGGCCTACGAGCAGTACTTC
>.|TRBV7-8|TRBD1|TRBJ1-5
CASSSSGTGLSQPQHF
TGTGCCAGCAGCTCATCCGGGACAGGGCTCAGTCAGCCCCAGCATTTT
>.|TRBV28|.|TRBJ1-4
CASSLRGFGEKLFF
TGTGCCAGCAGTTTGAGAGGGTTCGGTGAAAAACTGTTTTTT
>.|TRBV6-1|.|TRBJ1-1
CASSEAQGRSMNTEAFF
TGTGCCAGCAGTGAAGCGCAGGGACGGTCTATGAACACTGAAGCTTTCTTT
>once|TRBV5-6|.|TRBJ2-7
CASSQGGGPIIVEQYF
TGTGCCAGCAGCCAGGGGGGGGGCCCCATCATCGTCGAGCAGTACTTC
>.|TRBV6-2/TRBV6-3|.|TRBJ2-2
CASSRRNTGELFF
TGTGCCAGCAGCCGGAGGAACACCGGGGAGCTGTTTTTT
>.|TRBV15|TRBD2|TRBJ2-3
CATSRAPGRGSTDTQYF
TGTGCCACCAGCAGGGCACCGGGGCGGGGGAGCACAGATACGCAGTATTTT
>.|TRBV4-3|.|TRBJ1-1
CASSQEYSTEAFF
TGCGCCAGCAGCCAAGAGTATAGCACTGAAGCTTTCTTT
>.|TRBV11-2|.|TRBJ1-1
CASSLVGEEMNTEAFF
TGTGCCAGCAGCTTAGTTGGTGAGGAGATGAACACTGAAGCTTTCTTT
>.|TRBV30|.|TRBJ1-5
CAWSGGIGNQPQHF
TGTGCCTGGTCTGGGGGGATTGGCAATCAGCCCCAGCATTTT
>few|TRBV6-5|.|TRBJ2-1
CASSYSIQRSYNEQFF
TGTGCCAGCAGTTACTCGATTCAGAGGAGCTACAATGAGCAGTTCTTC
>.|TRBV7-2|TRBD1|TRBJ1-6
CASSPGPSRGRNSPLHF
TGTGCCAGCAGCCCCGGACCCTCCAGGGGGAGGAATTCACCCCTCCACTTT
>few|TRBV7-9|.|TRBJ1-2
CASSFSAGGNYGYTF
TGTGCCAGCAGCTTTTCCGCAGGAGGAAACTATGGCTACACCTTC
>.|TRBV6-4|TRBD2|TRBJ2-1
CASSASGVSYNEQFF
TGTGCCAGCAGTGCAAGCGGGGTATCCTACAATGAGCAGTTCTTC